Listed below are T cell receptor beta chains from one sample, sequenced in a study of blood T cell repertoires in COVID-19. Profiling relied on immunoSEQ multiplex PCR, and the TCRdb table lists in-frame clones only, not all of them. The repertoire holds over 400,000 clones, with roughly nine tenths as singletons. Sequencing was performed on peripheral blood. The receptors shown here come from a woman aged 45 to 65 with COVID-19, enrolled during active disease. Each CDR3 is given with its conserved first and last residue. D genes are given only for firm matches. Clone size appears in some rows only: once, few, many, or a class for an expanded clone.

d_gene,v_gene,abundance,j_gene,CDR3aa,CDR3nt
-,TRBV6-1,-,TRBJ1-4,CASSEDSVFGPNEKLFF,TGTGCCAGCAGTGAAGATAGCGTTTTTGGGCCCAATGAAAAACTGTTTTTT
TRBD2,TRBV6-6,-,TRBJ2-1,CASTPSGAGNNEQFF,TGTGCCAGCACCCCTAGCGGGGCGGGGAACAATGAGCAGTTCTTC
TRBD1,TRBV9,-,TRBJ1-3,CASSSPTGALNTIYF,TGTGCCAGCAGCTCCCCCACAGGGGCGTTAAACACCATATATTTT
-,TRBV6-1,-,TRBJ2-6,CASSEFGPLIAGANVLTF,TGTGCCAGCAGTGAATTTGGCCCCCTCATCGCTGGGGCCAACGTCCTGACTTTC
TRBD2,TRBV5-5,-,TRBJ2-3,CATGGTEGTDTQYF,TGTGCCACCGGGGGGACTGAGGGCACAGATACGCAGTATTTT
TRBD1,TRBV5-4,few,TRBJ1-6,CASSFDRDRSPLHF,TGTGCCAGCAGCTTCGACAGGGATCGTTCACCCCTCCACTTT
-,TRBV20-1,-,TRBJ1-6,CSATDGQGGNSPLHF,TGCAGTGCTACTGACGGCCAGGGAGGAAATTCACCCCTCCACTTT
TRBD1,TRBV3-1/TRBV3-2,-,TRBJ1-2,CASSLRQGANYGYTF,TGTGCCAGCAGCCTAAGACAGGGCGCCAACTATGGCTACACCTTC
-,TRBV9,-,TRBJ2-1,CASSLDSSYNEQFF,TGTGCCAGCAGCCTAGACAGCTCCTACAATGAGCAGTTCTTC
TRBD2,TRBV10-3,-,TRBJ2-1,CATYHPNIAGGSNEQFF,TGTGCCACCTACCACCCCAACATCGCGGGGGGAAGCAATGAGCAGTTCTTC
TRBD2,TRBV3-1/TRBV3-2,-,TRBJ2-3,CASSPHVPSSGGPSTDTQYF,TGTGCCAGCAGCCCGCACGTCCCCTCTAGCGGGGGGCCGAGCACAGATACGCAGTATTTT
-,TRBV11-3,-,TRBJ2-1,CASSLDLASHNEQFF,TGTGCCAGCAGCTTAGATCTGGCTAGCCACAATGAGCAGTTCTTC
-,TRBV24-1,-,TRBJ2-1,CATSVRGNEQFF,TGTGCCACCAGTGTTCGGGGCAATGAGCAGTTCTTC
TRBD1,TRBV2,-,TRBJ2-7,CASTRTGQGVHEQYF,TGTGCCAGCACTCGAACGGGACAGGGTGTCCACGAGCAGTACTTC
TRBD1,TRBV7-9,-,TRBJ1-2,CASSLVRGQGYGYTF,TGTGCCAGCAGCTTAGTCAGGGGGCAAGGGTATGGCTACACCTTC
-,TRBV29-1,-,TRBJ2-1,CSGILAGNEQFF,TGCAGCGGGATACTAGCAGGCAATGAGCAGTTCTTC
TRBD1,TRBV14,-,TRBJ2-7,CASSPGQGTYEQYF,TGTGCCAGCAGCCCGGGACAGGGCACATACGAGCAGTACTTC
-,TRBV3-1/TRBV3-2,-,TRBJ2-3,CASSQVRGDTQYF,TGTGCCAGCAGCCAAGTACGGGGGGATACGCAGTATTTT
-,TRBV29-1,-,TRBJ2-7,CSVEDPPTYEQYF,TGCAGCGTTGAAGATCCCCCCACCTACGAGCAGTACTTC
-,TRBV28,-,TRBJ1-1,CASSPQGVHTEAFF,TGTGCCAGCAGTCCTCAGGGTGTGCACACTGAAGCTTTCTTT
TRBD1,TRBV7-9,-,TRBJ2-7,CAGLFTGGHEQYF,TGTGCCGGCCTATTTACAGGGGGCCACGAGCAGTACTTC
-,TRBV4-1,-,TRBJ1-5,CASSNPDRYSNQPQHF,TGCGCCAGCAGCAACCCTGACAGATATAGCAATCAGCCCCAGCATTTT
TRBD2,TRBV9,-,TRBJ2-3,CASSSPGLAYVYTSTDTQYF,TGTGCCAGCAGCTCCCCCGGACTAGCCTATGTCTATACTAGCACAGATACGCAGTATTTT
-,TRBV3-1/TRBV3-2,-,TRBJ2-3,CASRATALRTDTQYF,TGTGCCAGCAGGGCGACAGCGCTGCGCACAGATACGCAGTATTTT
-,TRBV6-5,few,TRBJ2-2,CASNNWGAGELFF,TGTGCCAGCAACAACTGGGGAGCCGGGGAGCTGTTTTTT
-,TRBV5-1,-,TRBJ1-1,CASRYRGLENTEAFF,TGCGCCAGCAGGTACCGAGGGTTGGAGAACACTGAAGCTTTCTTT